This passage covers 21 T cell receptor beta chains from one sample sequenced in a study of blood T cells in healthy people across ages. Sample-barcoded 5' priming and a J-beta primer mix drove a second PCR of roughly 7 to 11 cycles. TCRdb reanalysed the 5' RACE reads using MiXCR and keeps one entry per CDR3 protein. The data hold some 730,000 distinct CDR3 sequences, with 20% to 25% observed a single time. The source material was blood. Source of these receptors: a man between 65 and 85 years old in good health.

This clonotype appeared a few times. The chain has TRBV5-4 and TRBJ2-1; 9 nucleotides match TRBD2. Germline V gives CDR1 SGHNT, CDR2 YYREEE (reference sequence). There are 18 residues in the CDR3. The V and J ends lost 0 bases and 6 bases, in that order; junction bases with no gene match: 13. CDR3 nucleotide sequence: TGTGCCAGCAGCTTGGGGCCAGGTAGCGGGAGTCCTGGCAATGAGCAGTTCTTC. Amino acid sequence: CASSLGPGSGSPGNEQFF.

This clonotype was counted only a few times. The chain has TRBV24-1 and TRBJ2-5, with D possibly TRBD1 on 6 matching bases. Germline-derived CDR1 and CDR2 are KGHDR and SFDVKD. Deletions cut 2 bases from V and 5 bases from J, with 17 bases between. This CDR3 is built from 16 residues. In DNA, the CDR3 is TGTGCCACCAGTGATTATGCCGGGACACCCGCGGAGACCCAGTACTTC. This gives the protein CATSDYAGTPAETQYF.

This clonotype was counted ten times or more. The V call is TRBV7-6, the J call TRBJ2-1; tentative D call: TRBD2 (5 bases). V lost 1 base, J lost 5 bases, and 9 bases lay in between. This CDR3 has 14 amino acids. Germline CDR1 SGHVS, CDR2 FNYEAQ. CDR3 residues: CASSLGGLDNEQFF. The DNA for the CDR3 is TGTGCCAGCAGCTTAGGTGGACTCGACAATGAGCAGTTCTTC.

This clonotype was detected only a few times. V usage is TRBV7-6 and J usage is TRBJ2-1, with 10 bases matching TRBD2. The J call may be mistaken, given a closer DNA end match to TRBJ2-5. In germline, CDR1 is SGHVS, CDR2 FNYEAQ. The CDR3 runs 14 residues. The CDR3 nucleotides read TGTGCCAGCAGCTTCGGGACTAGCGCTGAGACCCAGTACTTC. It codes for CASSFGTSAETQYF.

This clonotype appeared a few times. The chain links TRBV6-5 to TRBJ2-3; 8 nucleotides agree with TRBD1. The germline CDR1 and CDR2 sequences are MNHEY and SVGAGI. CDR3 length: 14 residues. V was pared by 5 bases and J by 6 bases, with 7 bases of the junction left unmatched. CDR3 nucleotide sequence: TGTGCCAGCAGTCAGGACAGGGTCGGCGATACGCAGTATTTT. Residues: CASSQDRVGDTQYF.

This clonotype was recorded only once. The junction differs from germline at one of its ends, possibly a read error. J is TRBJ2-6 and V is TRBV7-2; D tentatively reads TRBD1 or TRBD2 (5 bases each). Germline V gene data show CDR1 as SGHTA and CDR2 as FQGNSA. The CDR3 runs to 17 residues. The CDR3 sequence: CVSSLTGARSGANVLTF. The DNA for the CDR3 is TGTGTCAGCAGTCTCACCGGGGCTCGGTCTGGGGCCAACGTCCTGACTTTC.

This clonotype has ten or more counts. J is TRBJ2-1 and V is TRBV12-3 or TRBV12-4; 12 nucleotides line up with TRBD2. CDR3 length equals 15 residues. Trimming cost V 5 bases and J 6 bases; bases outside gene matches: 5. CDR3 region: CASSLRLAGANEQFF. CDR3 in DNA: TGTGCCAGCAGTCTCCGACTAGCGGGGGCCAATGAGCAGTTCTTC.

The CDR3 bases are TGCGCCAGCAGCTCATCCCTAGGGACAGGGATTAACTATGGCTACACCTTC. Its protein is CASSSSLGTGINYGYTF. The chain carries TRBV5-1 and TRBJ1-2, with 9 bases identical to TRBD1. The CDR3 consists of 17 residues. J lost 1 base, V lost 3 bases, and 10 bases had no gene match. Germline V gene data show CDR1 as SGHRS and CDR2 as YFSETQ.

This clonotype showed up just a few times. The chain has TRBV21-1 and TRBJ2-4; the table's D call TRBD1 went unverified against the DNA. TRBV21-1 is a recognized pseudogene. The CDR3 extends over 18 amino acids. The CDR3: CASSKNRDRRLAKNIQYF. For the CDR3, the DNA is TGTGCCAGCAGCAAAAATCGGGACAGGAGACTAGCCAAAAACATTCAGTACTTC.

The sample holds many counts of this clonotype. This sequence joins TRBV14 and TRBJ1-3; the D is unclear. The germline V and J ends were trimmed by 5 bases and 4 bases, with 9 bases remaining between them. Germline CDR1 reads SGHDN; CDR2 reads FVKESK. The CDR3 totals 13 residues. The CDR3 coding sequence is TGTGCCAGCAGCACCTTCGGGGGAAACACCATATATTTT. Amino acid sequence: CASSTFGGNTIYF.

This clonotype has only one observation. The gene calls are TRBV6-5 and TRBJ2-5; D may be TRBD1 or TRBD2 (5 bases each). Judging by the DNA end, TRBJ2-7 fits better; the J call may be wrong. Germline V lookup: CDR1 MNHEY, CDR2 SVGAGI. The CDR3 runs to 17 residues. In DNA form, the CDR3 reads TGTGCCAGCAGTTCCCGAGTACCGGGACCCAAGAGATACGAGCAGTACTTC. Residues: CASSSRVPGPKRYEQYF.

This clonotype was observed once. The rearrangement links TRBV6-5 to TRBJ1-4, with 9 positions matching TRBD1. The CDR3 consists of 15 residues. Germline trimming cut 6 bases from V and 5 bases from J; bases unmatched to any gene: 7. Germline lookup yields CDR1 MNHEY and CDR2 SVGAGI. The DNA of the CDR3 is TGTGCCAGCAGGCACACCGGGACAGGGAATGAAAAACTGTTTTTT. This translates into CASRHTGTGNEKLFF.

This clonotype was seen a handful of times. This chain joins TRBV20-1 and TRBJ2-3, with D unclear. This CDR3 has 15 amino acids. The V gene lost 0 bases and the J gene lost 1 base, with 11 bases spanning the gap. The germline V gene has CDR1 DFQATT and CDR2 SNEGSKA (reference sequence). CDR3 in DNA: TGCAGTGCTAGAGACTCGGGTCATGGCACAGATACGCAGTATTTT. Protein product: CSARDSGHGTDTQYF.

V gene TRBV20-1 combines with J gene TRBJ2-7, with 13 positions matching TRBD2. Germline-derived CDR1 and CDR2 are DFQATT and SNEGSKA (reference sequence). The CDR3 has 15 residues. The trim removed 5 bases at V and 1 base at J, leaving 5 bases unmatched. DNA for the CDR3: TGCAGTGCTTTCGGGACTAGCGGGGTTTCCTACGAGCAGTACTTC. It yields the protein CSAFGTSGVSYEQYF.

The table lists this clonotype with a few counts. The rearrangement uses TRBV4-1 and TRBJ2-1; D perhaps matches TRBD1 (6 bases). Per the germline V gene, CDR1 is MGHRA and CDR2 is YSYEKL. This CDR3 has 16 amino acids. V lost 0 bases to trimming and J lost 3 bases, with 12 bases between them. The CDR3 sequence is CASSQEGNRDYNEQFF. DNA of the CDR3: TGCGCCAGCAGCCAAGAGGGGAACAGGGACTACAATGAGCAGTTCTTC.

This clonotype was seen a few times. J is TRBJ2-1 and V is TRBV5-6; perhaps TRBD1 as D (5 bases). This CDR3 is built from 15 residues. Germline CDR1 is SGHDT and CDR2 is YYEEEE. With 4 bases removed from V and 2 bases from J, the gap between germline ends came to 13 bases. CDR3: CASSHRQYTYNEQFF. In nucleotides, the CDR3 is TGTGCCAGCAGCCACCGACAGTATACCTACAATGAGCAGTTCTTC.

The rearrangement joins TRBV7-9 to TRBJ1-4; TRBD1 matches 12 bases. Germline trimming cut 5 bases from V and 7 bases from J; bases unmatched to any gene: 5. The CDR3 contains 15 residues. Germline loops: CDR1 SEHNR, CDR2 FQNEAQ (reference sequence). This chain's CDR3 is CASSKGTGGSEKLFF. DNA for the CDR3: TGTGCCAGCAGCAAGGGGACAGGGGGCTCTGAAAAACTGTTTTTT.

V gene TRBV7-6 combines with J gene TRBJ2-2; TRBD2 matches 9 bases. Trimming at V came to 5 bases and at J to 9 bases, leaving 13 bases not matched to a gene. The CDR3 spans 16 residues. In germline, CDR1 is SGHVS, CDR2 FNYEAQ. The CDR3 region is CASSPDSGTSIRELFF. The CDR3 DNA follows: TGTGCCAGCAGCCCGGACAGCGGGACTAGCATAAGGGAGCTGTTTTTT.

The genes are TRBV5-1 and TRBJ1-6; D is unresolved. V lost 0 bases to trimming and J lost 5 bases, with 15 bases between them. This CDR3 spans 17 amino acids. Germline assignment: CDR1 SGHRS and CDR2 YFSETQ. The CDR3 protein is CASSLGISGIDNSPLHF. The CDR3 nucleotides read TGCGCCAGCAGCTTGGGAATTTCCGGGATAGATAATTCACCCCTCCACTTT.

The chain links TRBV5-1 to TRBJ2-5; 7 bases line up with TRBD1. TRBJ2-7 matches the DNA end more closely, so the J call is doubtful. The CDR3 contains 15 residues. From germline, CDR1 is SGHRS and CDR2 YFSETQ. The DNA for the CDR3 is TGCGCCAGCAGCTTGGCACGAGGGACAGAGTACGAGCAGTACTTC. Its protein is CASSLARGTEYEQYF.

This clonotype was counted only a few times. The V call is TRBV20-1, the J call TRBJ1-2; D is unresolved. V was pared by 3 bases and J by 1 base, with 12 bases between. Germline values: CDR1 DFQATT, CDR2 SNEGSKA (reference sequence). The CDR3 consists of 14 residues. CDR3 residues: CSASSHGDNYGYTF. The CDR3, as DNA: TGCAGTGCTAGTAGTCATGGCGATAACTATGGCTACACCTTC.